The 25 T cell receptor beta chains presented below share a single source sample, sequenced in a study of Ad26.COV2.S vaccination and SARS-CoV-2 variants. Treatment: approximately 18 received Ad26.COV2.S at low or high dose, single or two shots; 5 received placebo; per-sample allocation not given. Specimen acquisition occurred on day 63 following the initial vaccine or placebo injection. Here immunoSEQ multiplex PCR was the method, and the copy in TCRdb shows in-frame clones only, minus some. There are hundreds of thousands of clones in the sample; around nine tenths occur only once, and 3.4% lies in the top ten. The specimen was peripheral blood, collected in a trial of Ad26.COV2.S vaccine versus placebo. The source of these receptors is a person aged 18 to 65 who received the Ad26.COV2.S COVID-19 vaccine or a placebo.

The chain combines TRBV6-5 with TRBJ2-5; TRBD2 matches at 7 bases. Trimming cost V 8 bases and J 5 bases; bases outside gene matches: 5. From germline, CDR1 is MNHEY and CDR2 SVGAGI. This CDR3 contains 12 residues. CDR3: CASRRGGETQYF. CDR3 coding DNA: TGTGCCAGCCGACGCGGGGGTGAGACCCAGTACTTC.

This clone was found once. The chain is built from TRBV5-8 and TRBJ1-5; no definite D call. From germline, CDR1 is SGHTS and CDR2 YDEGEE. The V gene lost 4 bases and the J gene lost 0 bases, with 11 bases spanning the gap. This CDR3 comprises 15 residues. The CDR3 spells CASSGEGYSNQPQHF. The CDR3 nucleotides read TGTGCCAGCAGCGGCGAGGGTTATAGCAATCAGCCCCAGCATTTT.

This clone has just a few counts. The genes are TRBV7-2 and TRBJ2-7; 9 bases map to TRBD1. V dropped 5 bases and J dropped 4; count of bases not matched to a gene: 6. Germline V CDR1 and CDR2: SGHTA, FQGNSA. This CDR3 region has 14 residues. The CDR3 DNA reads TGTGCCAGCAGCCCGGACAGGGGATGGTACGAGCAGTACTTC. Encoded protein: CASSPDRGWYEQYF.

This chain uses TRBV4-2 with TRBJ1-5; unclear D gene. This CDR3 comprises 15 residues. The germline V and J ends were trimmed by 0 bases and 2 bases, with 8 bases remaining between them. CDR1 is LGHNA, CDR2 YNFKEQ, per germline. CDR3 in DNA: TGTGCCAGCAGCCAAGATAGGAGGGGCAATCAGCCCCAGCATTTT. The encoded protein is CASSQDRRGNQPQHF.

This chain joins TRBV28 and TRBJ1-6; 8 nucleotides match TRBD1. The CDR3 runs to 16 residues. Germline CDR1 and CDR2: MDHEN and SYDVKM. The J segment lost 9 bases and the V segment lost 1 base, leaving 8 bases of the junction unmatched. CDR3 sequence: CASSLYGARGRSPLHF. CDR3 bases: TGTGCCAGCAGTTTATATGGGGCCAGGGGGCGTTCACCCCTCCACTTT.

The rearrangement uses TRBV6-5 and TRBJ1-2; D is perhaps TRBD1 (6 bases). This CDR3 is 15 amino acids long. V was cut by 5 bases and J by 2 bases, with 15 bases left in between. CDR1 is MNHEY, CDR2 SVGAGI, per germline. This CDR3 reads CASSLDRRENYGYTF. The CDR3 DNA reads as TGTGCCAGCAGTCTTGACAGGAGAGAAAACTATGGCTACACCTTC.

The J gene is TRBJ2-2, the V gene TRBV4-1; D ambiguous. The CDR3 sequence is 13 residues long. Germline assignment: CDR1 MGHRA and CDR2 YSYEKL. Trimming stripped 0 bases from V and 6 bases from J, with 5 bases between. The CDR3 loop reads CASSQEYAGELFF. Here the CDR3 DNA reads TGCGCCAGCAGCCAAGAGTACGCCGGGGAGCTGTTTTTT.

V usage is TRBV10-3 and J usage is TRBJ2-3; 7 bases are shared with TRBD2. With V trimmed by 6 bases and J by 6 bases, 9 bases remained unmatched. The CDR3 contains 14 residues. Germline CDR1 is ENHRY and CDR2 is SYGVKD. The CDR3 DNA sequence: TGTGCCATCAGCGTTGGGGGGGGTCGGGATACGCAGTATTTT. Translation: CAISVGGGRDTQYF.

The rearrangement links TRBV9 to TRBJ2-7, with D possibly being TRBD1 (5 bases). This CDR3 has 16 amino acids. Trimming pared 0 bases from V and 1 base from J, leaving 14 bases between. From germline, CDR1 is SGDLS and CDR2 YYNGEE. The DNA for the CDR3 is TGTGCCAGCAGCGTAGCCGATCTTAGGGGTTCCTACGAGCAGTACTTC. Residues: CASSVADLRGSYEQYF.

The chain links TRBV9 to TRBJ2-2; 9 bases fit TRBD2. CDR1 SGDLS and CDR2 YYNGEE come from the germline V gene. V dropped 4 bases and J dropped 6; count of bases not matched to a gene: 7. The CDR3 covers 15 residues. The CDR3 region is CASSPPVAGAGELFF. For the CDR3, the DNA is TGTGCCAGCAGCCCTCCCGTAGCGGGGGCCGGGGAGCTGTTTTTT.

The chain carries TRBV27 and TRBJ2-5, with D unclear. Trimming took 7 bases from V and 0 from J, leaving 6 bases between them. The CDR3 covers 12 residues. In germline, CDR1 is MNHEY, CDR2 SMNVEV (reference sequence). The CDR3 DNA reads as TGTGCCAGCAAGGGCTACCAAGAGACCCAGTACTTC. Its protein product is CASKGYQETQYF.

The rearrangement links TRBV7-3 to TRBJ2-3, with D tentatively TRBD1 (5 bases). The CDR3 has 14 residues. The germline V gene encodes CDR1 SGHTA and CDR2 FQGTGA. The V and J ends lost 0 bases and 2 bases respectively, with 6 bases between them. The CDR3 DNA is TGTGCCAGCAGCTTAACCAGGGACACAGATACGCAGTATTTT. Residues: CASSLTRDTDTQYF.

The rearrangement joins TRBV28 to TRBJ2-7; D possibly matches TRBD1 or TRBD2 (6 bases each). Between the trimmed V and J ends, which lost 4 bases and 3 bases, there was a span of 28 bases. Germline loops: CDR1 MDHEN, CDR2 SYDVKM. CDR3 length: 19 amino acids. CDR3 loop: CASSYREIIHPMGGYEQYF. The CDR3 DNA follows: TGTGCCAGCAGTTACAGGGAGATTATCCACCCGATGGGGGGCTACGAGCAGTACTTC. The full variable domain, completed using reference TRBV28 and TRBJ2-7, is DVKVTQSSRYLVKRTGEKVFLECVQDMDHENMFWYRQDPGLGLRLIYFSYDVKMKEKGDIPEGYSVSREKKERFSLILESASTNQTSMYLCASSYREIIHPMGGYEQYFGPGTRLTVT.

The rearrangement links TRBV19 to TRBJ1-1; D unclear. The CDR3 sequence is 13 residues long. CDR1 is LNHDA and CDR2 is SQIVND in the germline V gene (reference sequence). V was pared by 3 bases and J by 5 bases, with 10 bases between. The CDR3 loop is CASSIALATEAFF. In DNA, the CDR3 is TGTGCCAGTAGTATCGCCCTTGCAACTGAAGCTTTCTTT.

Only a few counts were recorded for this clone. The J gene is TRBJ2-3, the V gene TRBV9; D gene unclear. The ends were cut back, 3 bases at V and 5 bases at J, with 16 bases in the middle. This CDR3 has 15 residues. CDR1 and CDR2 (germline): SGDLS, YYNGEE. CDR3 bases: TGTGCCAGCAGCGCGAGCCCTAGAGTCGGAGATACGCAGTATTTT. It translates to CASSASPRVGDTQYF.

The chain employs TRBV5-5 and TRBJ1-5; TRBD1 is a possible D gene (5 bases). The CDR3 is made up of 17 amino acids. The germline V gene has CDR1 SGHKS and CDR2 YYEKEE (reference sequence). The germline V and J ends were trimmed by 3 bases and 0 bases, with 16 bases remaining between them. The CDR3: CASSSGWGDYSNQPQHF. The DNA for the CDR3 is TGTGCCAGCAGCTCAGGTTGGGGGGATTATAGCAATCAGCCCCAGCATTTT.

This sequence joins TRBV6-5 and TRBJ2-7; D remains ambiguous. The CDR3 sequence is 13 residues long. CDR1 and CDR2 from the germline V gene are MNHEY and SVGAGI. The germline V and J ends were trimmed by 2 bases and 2 bases, with 7 bases remaining between them. The CDR3 loop is CASSYTPAYEQYF. The CDR3 bases are TGTGCCAGCAGTTACACACCTGCCTACGAGCAGTACTTC.

This chain links TRBV5-8 with TRBJ2-3, with 11 bases aligning to TRBD1. The CDR3 contains 15 residues. V lost 6 bases to trimming and J lost 3 bases; unmatched junction nucleotides: 6. Germline CDR1 and CDR2: SGHTS and YDEGEE. The CDR3 region has the DNA TGTGCCAGCACCCGGACAGGGGGCCGGACAGATACGCAGTATTTT. Its translation is CASTRTGGRTDTQYF.

The chain employs TRBV30 and TRBJ1-2; no reliable D call. The germline CDR1 and CDR2 sequences are GTSNPN and SVGIG (reference sequence). This CDR3 spans 12 amino acids. V was clipped by 4 bases and J by 1 base, with 7 bases between them. CDR3 sequence: CAWMADNYGYTF. CDR3 nucleotides: TGTGCCTGGATGGCAGATAACTATGGCTACACCTTC.

This chain connects TRBV30 to TRBJ2-5, with D perhaps given as TRBD1 or TRBD2 (6 bases each). The CDR3 spans 15 residues. The germline V gene encodes CDR1 GTSNPN and CDR2 SVGIG (reference sequence). V was trimmed by 5 bases and J by 0 bases, leaving 16 bases between them. DNA of the CDR3: TGTGCCTGGGGACCCCGGGGGCGCTACCAAGAGACCCAGTACTTC. Its translation: CAWGPRGRYQETQYF.

This chain joins TRBV12-3 or TRBV12-4 and TRBJ1-1; 9 nucleotides match TRBD1. Germline trimming cut 5 bases from V and 11 bases from J; bases unmatched to any gene: 9. The CDR3 sequence is 13 residues long. Written as DNA, the CDR3 is TGTGCCAGCAGTCCTACAGGGGGCCGGGGGGCTTTCTTT. It translates to CASSPTGGRGAFF.

The chain employs TRBV7-8 and TRBJ1-1; 11 bases are a match to TRBD1. CDR1 is SGHVS, CDR2 FQNEAQ, per germline. V was clipped by 1 base and J by 4 bases; unmatched bases: 2. The CDR3 is 15 residues long. The CDR3 loop reads CASSLGGTGGTEAFF. The CDR3 DNA sequence: TGTGCCAGCAGCTTAGGGGGGACAGGGGGCACTGAAGCTTTCTTT.

The chain employs TRBV30 and TRBJ2-7; D gene uncertain. Trimming pared 1 base from V and 3 bases from J, leaving 10 bases between. Germline CDR1 reads GTSNPN; CDR2 reads SVGIG (reference sequence). The CDR3 sequence is 13 residues long. CDR3 bases: TGTGCCTGGAGTGGGAGTAACGTCTACGAGCAGTACTTC. It specifies CAWSGSNVYEQYF.

This clone has only one observation. V gene TRBV7-9 combines with J gene TRBJ1-1; D ambiguous. Germline CDR1 SEHNR, CDR2 FQNEAQ (reference sequence). The CDR3 contains 15 residues. V lost 2 bases, J lost 3 bases, and 13 bases lay in between. CDR3 amino acids: CASSLLREFDTEAFF. The CDR3 nucleotides are TGTGCCAGCAGCTTACTTCGGGAGTTCGACACTGAAGCTTTCTTT.

The chain joins TRBV18 to TRBJ1-5; a weak D match, TRBD1 (6 bases). CDR3 size: 13 residues. Trimming cost V 4 bases and J 5 bases, with 9 bases left between them. Germline-derived CDR1 and CDR2 are KGHSH and LQKENI. The CDR3 region has the DNA TGTGCCAGCTCACTTCAGGGGTATCAGCCCCAGCATTTT. This codes for CASSLQGYQPQHF.